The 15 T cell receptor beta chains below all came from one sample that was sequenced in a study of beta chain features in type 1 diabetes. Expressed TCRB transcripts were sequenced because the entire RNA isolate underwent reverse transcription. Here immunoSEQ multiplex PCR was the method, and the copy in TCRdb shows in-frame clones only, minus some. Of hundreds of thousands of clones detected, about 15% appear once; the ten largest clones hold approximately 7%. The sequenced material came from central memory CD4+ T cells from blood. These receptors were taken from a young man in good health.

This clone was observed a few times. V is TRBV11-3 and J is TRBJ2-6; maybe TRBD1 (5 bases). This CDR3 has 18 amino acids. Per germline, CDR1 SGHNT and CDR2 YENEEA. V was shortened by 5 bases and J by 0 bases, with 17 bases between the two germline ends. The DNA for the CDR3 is TGTGCCAGCAGCGCCCGACAGCGCCTTAGCTCTGGGGCCAACGTCCTGACTTTC. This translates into CASSARQRLSSGANVLTF.

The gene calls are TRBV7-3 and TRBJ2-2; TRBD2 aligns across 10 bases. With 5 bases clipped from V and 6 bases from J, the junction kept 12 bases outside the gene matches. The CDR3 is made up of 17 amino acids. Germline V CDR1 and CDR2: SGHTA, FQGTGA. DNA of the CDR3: TGTGCCAGCAGCCCCCTTTGGGGTAGCGGGAGGCCCGGGGAGCTGTTTTTT. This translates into CASSPLWGSGRPGELFF.

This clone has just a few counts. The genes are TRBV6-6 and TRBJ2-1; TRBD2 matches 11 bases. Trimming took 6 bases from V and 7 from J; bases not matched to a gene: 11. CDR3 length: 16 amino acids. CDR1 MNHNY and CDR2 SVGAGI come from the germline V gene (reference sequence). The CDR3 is CASSPPGLAASNEQFF. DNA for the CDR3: TGTGCCAGCAGCCCACCGGGACTAGCGGCGAGTAATGAGCAGTTCTTC.

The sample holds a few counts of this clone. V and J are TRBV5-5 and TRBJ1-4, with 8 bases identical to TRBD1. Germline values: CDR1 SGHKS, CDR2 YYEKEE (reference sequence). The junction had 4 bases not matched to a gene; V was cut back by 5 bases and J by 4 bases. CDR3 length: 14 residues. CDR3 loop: CASSRDRFNEKLFF. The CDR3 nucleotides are TGTGCCAGCAGTAGGGACAGGTTTAATGAAAAACTGTTTTTT. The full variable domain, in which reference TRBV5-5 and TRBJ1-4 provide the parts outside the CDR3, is DAGVTQSPTHLIKTRGQQVTLRCSPISGHKSVSWYQQVLGQGPQFIFQYYEKEERGRGNFPDRFSARQFPNYSSELNVNALLLGDSALYLCASSRDRFNEKLFFGSGTQLSVL.

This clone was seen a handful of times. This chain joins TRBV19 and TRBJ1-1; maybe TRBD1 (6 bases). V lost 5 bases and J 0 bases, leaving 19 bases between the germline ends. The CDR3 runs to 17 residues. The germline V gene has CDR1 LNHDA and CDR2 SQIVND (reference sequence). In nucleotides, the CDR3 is TGTGCCAGTAGTGGAACTCGGACAGCACTTATGAACACTGAAGCTTTCTTT. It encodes CASSGTRTALMNTEAFF.

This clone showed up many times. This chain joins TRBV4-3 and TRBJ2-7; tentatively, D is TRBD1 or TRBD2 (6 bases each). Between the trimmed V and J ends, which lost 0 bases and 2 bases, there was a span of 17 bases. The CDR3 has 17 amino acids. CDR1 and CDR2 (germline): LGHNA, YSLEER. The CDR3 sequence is CASSQDLTRGVTYEQYF. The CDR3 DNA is TGCGCCAGCAGCCAAGATCTCACAAGGGGGGTAACCTACGAGCAGTACTTC.

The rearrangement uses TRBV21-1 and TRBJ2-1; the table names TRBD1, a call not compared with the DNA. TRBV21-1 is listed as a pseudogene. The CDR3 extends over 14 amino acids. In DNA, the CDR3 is TGTGCCAGCACCCAACAGGGGGCGGCAAATGAGCAGTTCTTC. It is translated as CASTQQGAANEQFF.

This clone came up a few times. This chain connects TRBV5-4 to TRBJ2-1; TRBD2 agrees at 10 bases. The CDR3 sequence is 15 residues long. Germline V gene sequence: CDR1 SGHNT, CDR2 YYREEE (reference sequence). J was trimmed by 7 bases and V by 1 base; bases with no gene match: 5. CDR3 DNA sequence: TGTGCCAGCAGCTTGCAACTAGCGGGACCTAATGAGCAGTTCTTC. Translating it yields CASSLQLAGPNEQFF. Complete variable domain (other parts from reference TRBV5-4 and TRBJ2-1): ETGVTQSPTHLIKTRGQQVTLRCSSQSGHNTVSWYQQALGQGPQFIFQYYREEENGRGNFPPRFSGLQFPNYSSELNVNALELDDSALYLCASSLQLAGPNEQFFGPGTRLTVL.

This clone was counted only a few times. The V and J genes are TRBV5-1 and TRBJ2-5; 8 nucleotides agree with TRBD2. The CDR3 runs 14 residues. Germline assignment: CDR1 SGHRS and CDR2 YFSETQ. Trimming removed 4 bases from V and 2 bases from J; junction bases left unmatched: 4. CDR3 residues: CASSPGRGQETQYF. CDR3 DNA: TGCGCCAGCAGCCCCGGGAGGGGGCAAGAGACCCAGTACTTC.

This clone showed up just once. The CDR3 here is CASSVGVGQGFQETQYF. The CDR3 DNA is TGTGCCAGCAGCGTAGGGGTGGGACAGGGGTTCCAAGAGACCCAGTACTTC. The V gene is TRBV9, the J gene TRBJ2-5; 10 bases map to TRBD1. With V trimmed by 0 bases and J by 1 base, 6 bases remained unmatched. This CDR3 spans 17 amino acids. CDR1 is SGDLS, CDR2 YYNGEE, per germline. Complete variable domain (other parts from reference TRBV9 and TRBJ2-5): DSGVTQTPKHLITATGQRVTLRCSPRSGDLSVYWYQQSLDQGLQFLIQYYNGEERAKGNILERFSAQQFPDLHSELNLSSLELGDSALYFCASSVGVGQGFQETQYFGPGTRLLVL.

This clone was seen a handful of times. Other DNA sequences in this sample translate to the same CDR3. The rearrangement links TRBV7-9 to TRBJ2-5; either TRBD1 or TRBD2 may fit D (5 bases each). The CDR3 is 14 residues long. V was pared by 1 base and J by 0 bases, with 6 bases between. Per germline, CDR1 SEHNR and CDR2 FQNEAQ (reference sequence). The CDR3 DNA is TGTGCCAGCAGCTTAGGGGGGAACCAAGAGACCCAGTACTTC. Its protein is CASSLGGNQETQYF.

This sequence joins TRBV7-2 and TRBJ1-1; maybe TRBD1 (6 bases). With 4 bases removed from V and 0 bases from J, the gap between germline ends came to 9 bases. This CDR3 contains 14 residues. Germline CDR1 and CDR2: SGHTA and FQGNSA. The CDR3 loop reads CASSWTAMNTEAFF. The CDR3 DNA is TGTGCCAGCAGCTGGACAGCAATGAACACTGAAGCTTTCTTT.

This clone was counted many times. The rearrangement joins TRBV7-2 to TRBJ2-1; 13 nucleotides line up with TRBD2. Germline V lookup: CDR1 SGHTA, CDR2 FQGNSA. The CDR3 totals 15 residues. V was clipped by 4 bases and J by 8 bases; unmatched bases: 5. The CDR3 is CASSYGTSGIDEQFF. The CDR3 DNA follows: TGTGCCAGCAGCTACGGGACTAGCGGGATTGATGAGCAGTTCTTC.

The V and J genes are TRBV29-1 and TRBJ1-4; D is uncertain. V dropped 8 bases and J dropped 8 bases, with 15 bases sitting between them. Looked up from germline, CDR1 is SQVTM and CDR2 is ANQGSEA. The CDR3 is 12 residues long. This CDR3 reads CSWRAGNEKLFF. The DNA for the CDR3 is TGCAGCTGGCGGGCCGGGAACGAAAAACTGTTTTTT. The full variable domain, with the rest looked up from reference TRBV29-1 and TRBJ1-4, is SAVISQKPSRDICQRGTSLTIQCQVDSQVTMMFWYRQQPGQSLTLIATANQGSEATYESGFVIDKFPISRPNLTFSTLTVSNMSPEDSSIYLCSWRAGNEKLFFGSGTQLSVL.

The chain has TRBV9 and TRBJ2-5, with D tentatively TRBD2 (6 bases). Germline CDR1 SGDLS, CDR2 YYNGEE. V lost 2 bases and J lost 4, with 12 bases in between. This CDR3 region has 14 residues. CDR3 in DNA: TGTGCCAGCAGCGTGACAGCGGGCGGAGAGACCCAGTACTTC. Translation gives CASSVTAGGETQYF.